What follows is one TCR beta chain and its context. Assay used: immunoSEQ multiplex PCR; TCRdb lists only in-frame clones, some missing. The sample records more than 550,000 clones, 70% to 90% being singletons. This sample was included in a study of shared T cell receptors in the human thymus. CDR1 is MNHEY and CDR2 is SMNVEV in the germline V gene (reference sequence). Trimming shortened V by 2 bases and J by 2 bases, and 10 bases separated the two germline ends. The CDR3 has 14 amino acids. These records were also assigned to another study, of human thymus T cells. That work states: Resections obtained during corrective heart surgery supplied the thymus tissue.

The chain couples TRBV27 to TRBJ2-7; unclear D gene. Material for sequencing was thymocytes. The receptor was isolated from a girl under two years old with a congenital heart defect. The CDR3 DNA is TGTGCCAGCAGTTTAGGGCAGGAACCCTACGAGCAGTACTTC. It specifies CASSLGQEPYEQYF.